This T cell receptor beta chain emerged from a study of T-cell memory formation after mild COVID-19. TCRdb analysed the 5' RACE reads with MiXCR anew, one entry per CDR3 protein. The sample contains about 250,000 distinct CDR3 sequences, 18% of which appear only once. The CDR3 contains 14 residues. From germline, CDR1 is MNHNS and CDR2 SASEGT. With 3 bases removed from V and 4 bases from J, the gap between germline ends came to 12 bases. This TCR was sampled from a man between 18 and 29 years old who had mild COVID-19 (a few samples of this study predate the infection). Cell type and time point are not known. The genes are TRBV6-1 and TRBJ1-1; unclear D gene. The sequencing sample was made of PBMCs or a T cell subset sorted from them (not recorded which). The CDR3, as DNA: TGTGCCAGCAGTGAGGAGTGGAGGACCACTGAAGCTTTCTTT. It yields the protein CASSEEWRTTEAFF.